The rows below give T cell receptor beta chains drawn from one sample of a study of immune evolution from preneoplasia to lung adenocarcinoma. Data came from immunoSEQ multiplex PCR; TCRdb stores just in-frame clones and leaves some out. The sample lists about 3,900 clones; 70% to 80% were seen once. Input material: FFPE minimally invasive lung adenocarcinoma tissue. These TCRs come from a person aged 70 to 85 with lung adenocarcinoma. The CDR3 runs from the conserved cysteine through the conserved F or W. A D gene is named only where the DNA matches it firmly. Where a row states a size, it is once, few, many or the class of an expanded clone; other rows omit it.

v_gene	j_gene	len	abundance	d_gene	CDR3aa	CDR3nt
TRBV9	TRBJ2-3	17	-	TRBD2	CASSVVGSGTTPDTQYF	TGTGCCAGCAGCGTAGTTGGCAGCGGGACCACGCCGGATACGCAGTATTTT
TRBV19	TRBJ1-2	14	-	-	CASSIQSLNYGYTF	TGTGCCAGTAGTATTCAGTCACTGAACTATGGCTACACCTTC
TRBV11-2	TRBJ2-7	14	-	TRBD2	CASSPRTSGYEQYF	TGTGCCAGCAGCCCCAGGACTAGCGGTTACGAGCAGTACTTC
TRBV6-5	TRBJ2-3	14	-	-	CASSPGASTDTQYF	TGTGCCAGCAGTCCTGGCGCTAGCACAGATACGCAGTATTTT
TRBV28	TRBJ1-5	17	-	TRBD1	CASRDRDRSYSNQPQHF	TGTGCCAGCAGGGACCGGGACAGGTCCTATAGCAATCAGCCCCAGCATTTT
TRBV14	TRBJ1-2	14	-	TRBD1	CASRLSGQGSGYTF	TGTGCCAGCAGACTATCGGGACAGGGGAGCGGCTACACCTTC
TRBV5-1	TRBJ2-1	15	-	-	CASSLGRLDYNEQFF	TGCGCCAGCAGCTTGGGACGGTTAGACTACAATGAGCAGTTCTTC
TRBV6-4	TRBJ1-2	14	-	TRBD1	CASRADRGGDGYTF	TGTGCCAGCAGGGCGGACAGGGGAGGTGATGGCTACACCTTC
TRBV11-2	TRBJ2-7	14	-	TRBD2	CASSAGTSGYEQYF	TGTGCCAGCAGTGCGGGGACTAGCGGCTACGAGCAGTACTTC
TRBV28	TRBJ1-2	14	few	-	CASSSLGPDYGYTF	TGTGCCAGCAGTTCGCTGGGACCTGACTATGGCTACACCTTC
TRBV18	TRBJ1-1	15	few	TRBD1	CASSRGGATNTEAFF	TGTGCCAGCTCACGAGGGGGCGCGACGAACACTGAAGCTTTCTTT
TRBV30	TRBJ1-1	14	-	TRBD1	CAWSRTGYNTEAFF	TGTGCCTGGAGCAGGACAGGCTACAACACTGAAGCTTTCTTT
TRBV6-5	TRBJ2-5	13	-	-	CASSYGVIETQYF	TGTGCCAGCAGTTACGGAGTAATCGAGACCCAGTACTTC
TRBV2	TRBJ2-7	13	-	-	CASSEPFVIEQYF	TGTGCCAGCAGTGAGCCTTTCGTGATCGAGCAGTACTTC
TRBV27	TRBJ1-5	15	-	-	CASSFSPGDDQPQHF	TGTGCCAGCAGTTTCTCGCCAGGGGACGATCAGCCCCAGCATTTT
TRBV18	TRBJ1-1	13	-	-	CASSGQLNTEAFF	TGTGCCAGCTCAGGACAGTTGAACACTGAAGCTTTCTTT
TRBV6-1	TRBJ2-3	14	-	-	CASSDHGNTDTQYF	TGTGCCAGCAGTGATCACGGGAATACAGATACGCAGTATTTT
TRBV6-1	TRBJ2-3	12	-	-	CASSERPYTQYF	TGTGCCAGCAGTGAAAGGCCTTATACGCAGTATTTT
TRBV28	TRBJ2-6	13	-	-	CASISSGANVLTF	TGTGCCAGCATAAGCTCTGGGGCCAACGTCCTGACTTTC
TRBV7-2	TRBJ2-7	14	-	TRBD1	CASSWGTDSYEQYF	TGTGCCAGCAGCTGGGGGACAGATTCCTACGAGCAGTACTTC
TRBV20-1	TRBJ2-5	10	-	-	CSATGETQYF	TGCAGTGCCACCGGAGAGACCCAGTACTTC
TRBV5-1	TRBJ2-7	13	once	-	CASSWNTLGEQYF	TGCGCCAGCAGCTGGAACACTTTAGGCGAGCAGTACTTC
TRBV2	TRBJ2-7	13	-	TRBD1	CATSGQQLGEQYF	TGTGCCACCTCGGGACAGCAACTGGGCGAGCAGTACTTC
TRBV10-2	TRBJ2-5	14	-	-	CASSESRARETQYF	TGCGCCAGCAGTGAGTCGAGGGCCAGGGAGACCCAGTACTTC
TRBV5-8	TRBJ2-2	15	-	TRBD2	CASSSSGRAAGELFF	TGTGCCAGCAGCTCTAGCGGGAGAGCGGCCGGGGAGCTGTTTTTT
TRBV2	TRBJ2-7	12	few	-	CASSERTYEQYF	TGTGCCAGCAGTGAACGGACCTACGAGCAGTACTTC
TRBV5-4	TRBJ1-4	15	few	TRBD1	CASSSNRGINEKLFF	TGTGCCAGCAGCTCCAACAGGGGTATTAATGAAAAACTGTTTTTT
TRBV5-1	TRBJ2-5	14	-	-	CASSLAVGIETQYF	TGCGCCAGCAGCTTGGCCGTGGGGATAGAGACCCAGTACTTC
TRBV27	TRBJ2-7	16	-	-	CASSLRVGQTAYEQYF	TGTGCCAGCAGTTTAAGGGTAGGGCAGACTGCCTACGAGCAGTACTTC
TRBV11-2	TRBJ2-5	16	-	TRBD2	CASSFGVAGGRETQYF	TGTGCCAGCAGTTTCGGGGTAGCGGGAGGTCGAGAGACCCAGTACTTC
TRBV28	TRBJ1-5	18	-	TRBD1	CASSGSGGYRLSNQPQHF	TGTGCCAGCAGCGGTTCAGGGGGTTATCGCTTGAGCAATCAGCCCCAGCATTTT
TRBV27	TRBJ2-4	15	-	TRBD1	CASSPLRTGVNIQYF	TGTGCCAGCAGTCCTCTCCGGACAGGGGTAAACATTCAGTACTTC
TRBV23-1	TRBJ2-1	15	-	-	CASSQSDAGANEQFF	TGCGCCAGCAGTCAATCTGACGCAGGGGCTAATGAGCAGTTCTTC
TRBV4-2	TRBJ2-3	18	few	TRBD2	CASSQDWVREGPTDTQYF	TGTGCCAGCAGCCAAGATTGGGTGCGGGAGGGCCCCACAGATACGCAGTATTTT
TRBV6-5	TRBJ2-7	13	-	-	CASSPGTAYEQYF	TGTGCCAGCAGTCCCGGGACGGCCTACGAGCAGTACTTC
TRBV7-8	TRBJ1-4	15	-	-	CASSLTSMGNEKLFF	TGTGCCAGCAGCTTAACATCGATGGGTAATGAAAAACTGTTTTTT
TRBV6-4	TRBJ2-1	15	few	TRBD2	CASSSGTSDYNEQFF	TGTGCCAGCAGCTCCGGGACTAGCGATTACAATGAGCAGTTCTTC
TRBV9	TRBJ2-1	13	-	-	CASSVDLFGEQFF	TGTGCCAGCAGCGTCGACCTTTTCGGTGAGCAGTTCTTC
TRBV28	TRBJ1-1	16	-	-	CASTLVQVGGNTEAFF	TGTGCCAGCACCCTCGTCCAGGTCGGTGGGAACACTGAAGCTTTCTTT
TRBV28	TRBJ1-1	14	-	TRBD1	CASSRGQGGTEAFF	TGTGCCAGCAGCCGGGGACAGGGCGGCACTGAAGCTTTCTTT
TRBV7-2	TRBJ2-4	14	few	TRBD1	CASRPRAGQGFQYF	TGTGCCAGCAGGCCCCGTGCGGGACAGGGGTTTCAGTACTTC
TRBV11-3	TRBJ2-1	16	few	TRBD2	CASSISGALSYNEQFF	TGTGCCAGCAGCATCAGCGGGGCGCTTTCCTACAATGAGCAGTTCTTC
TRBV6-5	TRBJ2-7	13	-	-	CASRHDRSFEQYF	TGTGCCAGCAGACATGACCGTTCGTTCGAGCAGTACTTC
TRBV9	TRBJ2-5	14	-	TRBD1	CASSVVGQGETQYF	TGTGCCAGCAGCGTAGTGGGACAGGGGGAGACCCAGTACTTC
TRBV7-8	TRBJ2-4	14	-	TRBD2	CASSLVGGRDIQYF	TGTGCCAGCAGCTTAGTAGGAGGGAGGGACATTCAGTACTTC
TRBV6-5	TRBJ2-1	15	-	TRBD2	CASSYRPSGRDEQFF	TGTGCCAGCAGTTATCGTCCTAGCGGAAGGGATGAGCAGTTCTTC
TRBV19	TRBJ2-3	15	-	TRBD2	CASRGGKSYTDTQYF	TGTGCCAGTCGGGGAGGGAAGAGCTACACAGATACGCAGTATTTT
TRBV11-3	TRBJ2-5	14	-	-	CASSLDPGQETQYF	TGTGCCAGCAGCTTAGATCCGGGTCAAGAGACCCAGTACTTC
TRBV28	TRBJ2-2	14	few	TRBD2	CASRLAGDPGELFF	TGTGCCAGCAGGCTAGCGGGAGATCCCGGGGAGCTGTTTTTT
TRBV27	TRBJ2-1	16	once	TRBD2	CASSYSGRAVYNEQFF	TGTGCCAGCAGTTATAGCGGGAGGGCCGTATACAATGAGCAGTTCTTC
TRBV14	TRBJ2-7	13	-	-	CASSQDPTYEQYF	TGTGCCAGCAGCCAAGATCCGACCTACGAGCAGTACTTC
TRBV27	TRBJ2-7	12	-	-	CASSLAGYEQYF	TGTGCCAGCAGTTTGGCAGGGTACGAGCAGTACTTC
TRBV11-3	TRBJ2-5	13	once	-	CASSFRTKETQYF	TGTGCCAGCAGCTTTAGGACCAAAGAGACCCAGTACTTC
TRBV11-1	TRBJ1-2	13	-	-	CASSPATIYGYTF	TGTGCCAGCAGCCCCGCTACTATCTATGGCTACACCTTC
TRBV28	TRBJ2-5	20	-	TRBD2	CASSSPGLAGGQLGRETQYF	TGTGCCAGCAGTTCCCCCGGACTAGCGGGAGGGCAGTTAGGTAGGGAGACCCAGTACTTC
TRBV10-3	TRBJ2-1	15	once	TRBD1	CAISWDRAALNEQFF	TGTGCCATCAGTTGGGACAGGGCGGCGTTAAATGAGCAGTTCTTC
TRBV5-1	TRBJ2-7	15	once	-	CASKARELRNYEQYF	TGCGCCAGCAAGGCCCGGGAACTCCGCAACTACGAGCAGTACTTC
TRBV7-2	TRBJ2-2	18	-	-	CASSLGARGYTNTGELFF	TGTGCCAGCAGCTTAGGCGCTCGGGGCTACACGAACACCGGGGAGCTGTTTTTT
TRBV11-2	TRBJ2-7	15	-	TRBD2	CASSLPGTSGRGEYF	TGTGCCAGCAGCTTACCCGGGACTAGCGGGAGGGGGGAATACTTC
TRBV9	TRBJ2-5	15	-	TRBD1	CASSSGRGYQETQYF	TGTGCCAGCAGCTCTGGCAGGGGGTACCAAGAGACCCAGTACTTC